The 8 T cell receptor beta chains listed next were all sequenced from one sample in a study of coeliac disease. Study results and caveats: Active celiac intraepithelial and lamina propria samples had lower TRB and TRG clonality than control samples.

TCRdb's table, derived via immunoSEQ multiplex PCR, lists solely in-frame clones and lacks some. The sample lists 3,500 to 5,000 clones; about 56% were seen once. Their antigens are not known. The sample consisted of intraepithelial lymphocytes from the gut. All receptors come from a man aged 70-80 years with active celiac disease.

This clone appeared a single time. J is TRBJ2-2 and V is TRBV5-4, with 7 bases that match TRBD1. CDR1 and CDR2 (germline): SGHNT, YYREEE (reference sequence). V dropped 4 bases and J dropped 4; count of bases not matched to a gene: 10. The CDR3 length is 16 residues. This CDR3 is CASSRLGGEGTGELFF. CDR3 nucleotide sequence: TGTGCCAGCAGCCGTCTAGGGGGCGAGGGCACCGGGGAGCTGTTTTTT. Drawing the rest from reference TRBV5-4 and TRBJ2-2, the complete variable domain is ETGVTQSPTHLIKTRGQQVTLRCSSQSGHNTVSWYQQALGQGPQFIFQYYREEENGRGNFPPRFSGLQFPNYSSELNVNALELDDSALYLCASSRLGGEGTGELFFGEGSRLTVL.

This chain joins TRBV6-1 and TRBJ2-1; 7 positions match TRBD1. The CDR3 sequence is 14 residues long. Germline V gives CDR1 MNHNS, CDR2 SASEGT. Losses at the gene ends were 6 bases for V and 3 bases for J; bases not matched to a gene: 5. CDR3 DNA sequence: TGTGCCAGCAGCAATACAGGGGTCTACAATGAGCAGTTCTTC. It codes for CASSNTGVYNEQFF.

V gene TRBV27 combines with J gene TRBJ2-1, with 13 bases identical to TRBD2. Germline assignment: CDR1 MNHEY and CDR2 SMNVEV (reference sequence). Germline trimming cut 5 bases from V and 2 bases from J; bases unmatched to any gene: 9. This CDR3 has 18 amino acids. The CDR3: CASSPPGTSGIAYNEQFF. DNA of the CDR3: TGTGCCAGCAGTCCCCCCGGGACTAGCGGGATAGCCTACAATGAGCAGTTCTTC.

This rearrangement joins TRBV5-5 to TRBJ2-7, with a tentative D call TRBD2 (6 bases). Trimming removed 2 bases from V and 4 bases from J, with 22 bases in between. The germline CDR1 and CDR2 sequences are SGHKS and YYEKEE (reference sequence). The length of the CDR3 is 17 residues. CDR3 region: CASSFGTPSGEGYEQYF. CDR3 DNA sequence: TGTGCCAGCAGCTTCGGAACCCCCTCGGGAGAAGGTTACGAGCAGTACTTC.

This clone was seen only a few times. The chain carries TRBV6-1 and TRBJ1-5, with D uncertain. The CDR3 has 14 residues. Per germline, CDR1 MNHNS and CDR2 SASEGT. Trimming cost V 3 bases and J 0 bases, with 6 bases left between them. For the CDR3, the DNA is TGTGCCAGCAGTGACGGTTATAGCAATCAGCCCCAGCATTTT. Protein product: CASSDGYSNQPQHF.

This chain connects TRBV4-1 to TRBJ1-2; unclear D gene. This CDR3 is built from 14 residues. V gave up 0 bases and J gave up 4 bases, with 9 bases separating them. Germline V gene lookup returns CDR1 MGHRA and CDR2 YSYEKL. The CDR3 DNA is TGCGCCAGCAGCCAAGACCCGGGTGGCTATGGCTACACCTTC. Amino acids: CASSQDPGGYGYTF.

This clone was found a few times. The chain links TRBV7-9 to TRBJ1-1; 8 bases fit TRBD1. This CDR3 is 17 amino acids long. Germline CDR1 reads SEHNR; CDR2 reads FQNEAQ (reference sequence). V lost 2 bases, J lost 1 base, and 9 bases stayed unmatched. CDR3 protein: CASSLPSTGVQNTEAFF. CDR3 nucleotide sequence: TGTGCCAGCAGCTTACCGTCGACAGGGGTTCAGAACACTGAAGCTTTCTTT.

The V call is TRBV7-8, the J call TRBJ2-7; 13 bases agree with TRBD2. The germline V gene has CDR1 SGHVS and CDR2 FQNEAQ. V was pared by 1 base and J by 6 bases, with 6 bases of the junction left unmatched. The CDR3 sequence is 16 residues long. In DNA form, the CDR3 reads TGTGCCAGCAGCTTAGGGACTAGCGGGAGTCGGGGCGAGCAGTACTTC. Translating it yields CASSLGTSGSRGEQYF.